These 7 T cell receptor beta chains share one sample of origin, sequenced in a study of siplizumab effects on memory and regulatory T cells. The protocol was immunoSEQ multiplex PCR, while the TCRdb copy is restricted to in-frame clones and leaves out a portion. Of 90,000 to 110,000 clones listed, 85% to 95% were seen once; the top ten hold around 0.3%. The source material was CD4+ T cells sorted from blood. The origin of the receptors is a human donor in good health.

The J gene is TRBJ2-5, the V gene TRBV5-1; a weak D match, TRBD1 (6 bases). With 2 bases removed from V and 4 bases from J, the gap between germline ends came to 12 bases. CDR1 and CDR2 (germline): SGHRS, YFSETQ. The CDR3 sequence is 14 residues long. For the CDR3, the DNA is TGCGCCAGCAGCTTACAGTGGGGGCGAGAGACCCAGTACTTC. Translated, it gives CASSLQWGRETQYF.

The CDR3 sequence is CASRSRTGGSDEQFF. CDR3 bases: TGTGCCAGCAGGTCCCGGACAGGAGGTTCCGATGAGCAGTTCTTC. The V and J genes are TRBV6-1 and TRBJ2-1, with 7 nucleotides matching TRBD1. The CDR3 covers 15 residues. Trimming cost V 6 bases and J 8 bases; bases outside gene matches: 13. Germline CDR1 reads MNHNS; CDR2 reads SASEGT.

Here the CDR3 reads CASSEAPGTRRAPYTF. DNA for the CDR3: TGTGCCAGCAGTGAAGCTCCCGGGACCCGACGAGCCCCCTACACCTTC. The chain is built from TRBV6-1 and TRBJ1-2, with D tentatively TRBD1 (5 bases). The germline V and J ends were trimmed by 0 bases and 10 bases, with 21 bases remaining between them. CDR1 is MNHNS, CDR2 SASEGT, per germline. The CDR3 is 16 amino acids.

The chain recombines TRBV11-2 with TRBJ2-3; a weak D match, TRBD2 (6 bases). The CDR3 loop spans 12 amino acids. Germline CDR1 reads SGHAT; CDR2 reads FQNNGV. The V and J ends lost 5 bases and 6 bases respectively, with 9 bases between them. The CDR3 region is CASSPGGDTQYF. The CDR3 DNA reads TGTGCCAGCAGCCCCGGAGGGGATACGCAGTATTTT.

This chain uses TRBV7-9 with TRBJ1-1; 8 bases are shared with TRBD1. The CDR3 runs 14 residues. V was clipped by 10 bases and J by 3 bases; unmatched bases: 10. Germline CDR1 is SEHNR and CDR2 is FQNEAQ (reference sequence). CDR3 nucleotide sequence: TGTGCCACGGGAGGACAGGGAGTCCACACTGAAGCTTTCTTT. This gives the protein CATGGQGVHTEAFF.

This clone is a singleton in its sample. The genes are TRBV6-4 and TRBJ1-1, with 8 bases aligning to TRBD1. The J segment lost 4 bases and the V segment lost 2 bases, leaving 3 bases of the junction unmatched. This CDR3 has 14 residues. The germline V gene has CDR1 MRHNA and CDR2 SNTAGT. DNA for the CDR3: TGTGCCAGCAGTGACCGCGACAGGGGCACTGAAGCTTTCTTT. Translated: CASSDRDRGTEAFF.

V usage is TRBV7-9 and J usage is TRBJ1-2; D remains unclear. The V gene's germline CDR1 is SEHNR and CDR2 FQNEAQ (reference sequence). The CDR3 spans 13 residues. Trimming left V 2 bases short and J 8 bases short, with 12 bases between. The CDR3 nucleotides are TGTGCCAGCAGCTTAATAGGCGGAGAAGGCTACACCTTC. Translated, it gives CASSLIGGEGYTF.